The 27 T cell receptor beta chains below were found in one sample sequenced in a study of cytomegalovirus exposure and HLA in healthy donors. The PCR contained 60 Vbeta and 13 Jbeta primers. The table came from immunoSEQ multiplex PCR; TCRdb's copy has only in-frame clones and leaves some out. There are over 100,000 clones in the sample; 69% occur only once, and 4.5% to 5.5% lies in the top ten. The specimen was PBMCs. The receptors shown here come from a woman in her 70s in good health and CMV-seropositive.

This chain links TRBV29-1 with TRBJ2-1; 7 nucleotides line up with TRBD1. Germline V gives CDR1 SQVTM, CDR2 ANQGSEA. V trimming: 5 bases; J trimming: 1 base; junction bases outside the gene matches: 5. This CDR3 region has 14 residues. In DNA form, the CDR3 reads TGCAGCGTTCCTACAGGGGAGTCCTACAATGAGCAGTTCTTC. Translation gives CSVPTGESYNEQFF.

The chain links TRBV4-2 to TRBJ1-2, with D perhaps matching TRBD1 (6 bases). Germline V gene data show CDR1 as LGHNA and CDR2 as YNFKEQ. The ends were cut back, 1 base at V and 6 bases at J, with 9 bases in the middle. This CDR3 has 13 residues. The CDR3 reads CASSQGEGDGYTF. Written as DNA, the CDR3 is TGTGCCAGCAGCCAAGGCGAGGGGGATGGCTACACCTTC.

V is TRBV19 and J is TRBJ2-2; 7 bases agree with TRBD1. The CDR3 spans 15 residues. V shed 4 bases and J 1 base; nucleotides not matched to a gene: 3. Germline CDR1 LNHDA, CDR2 SQIVND (reference sequence). CDR3 amino acids: CASSTGQVNTGELFF. The CDR3 coding sequence is TGTGCCAGTAGTACCGGACAGGTGAACACCGGGGAGCTGTTTTTT.

This chain uses TRBV6-6 with TRBJ1-6, with 7 bases identical to TRBD1. The germline gives CDR1 MNHNY, CDR2 SVGAGI (reference sequence). This CDR3 region has 15 residues. With 5 bases clipped from V and 8 bases from J, the junction kept 9 bases outside the gene matches. The DNA of the CDR3 is TGTGCCAGCAGTCCGTTAGGGGGCTCTGATTCACCCCTCCACTTT. Protein product: CASSPLGGSDSPLHF.

The chain carries TRBV6-5 and TRBJ1-5; D perhaps matches TRBD1 (6 bases). Germline CDR1 reads MNHEY; CDR2 reads SVGAGI. Deletions cut 2 bases from V and 7 bases from J, with 9 bases between. The CDR3 totals 13 residues. The CDR3 spells CASSYAGAQPQHF. The CDR3 nucleotides read TGTGCCAGCAGTTACGCAGGGGCCCAGCCCCAGCATTTT.

The chain joins TRBV30 to TRBJ2-5; D call uncertain. Germline CDR1 and CDR2: GTSNPN and SVGIG (reference sequence). V was clipped by 5 bases and J by 5 bases, with 12 bases between them. This CDR3 comprises 12 residues. The CDR3 sequence is CAWQLTYETQYF. CDR3 DNA: TGTGCCTGGCAGTTGACTTATGAGACCCAGTACTTC.

V usage is TRBV25-1 and J usage is TRBJ1-2, with no clear D. V was shortened by 4 bases and J by 8 bases, with 11 bases between the two germline ends. Germline V gene data show CDR1 as MGHDK and CDR2 as SYGVNS. CDR3 length: 12 residues. DNA for the CDR3: TGTGCCAGCAGTGTGGGAGCGGGGGGCTACACCTTC. This codes for CASSVGAGGYTF.

The sample holds a few counts of this clone. This sequence joins TRBV6-4 and TRBJ2-2; 10 bases are shared with TRBD1. The CDR3 has 15 amino acids. J lost 5 bases, V lost 5 bases, and 5 bases had no gene match. CDR1 and CDR2 from the germline V gene are MRHNA and SNTAGT. The CDR3 region has the DNA TGTGCCAGCAGTCTGGAGGACAGGGGGACCGGGGAGCTGTTTTTT. It codes for CASSLEDRGTGELFF.

The rearrangement joins TRBV5-1 to TRBJ2-1; perhaps TRBD2 as D (6 bases). The CDR3 sequence is 15 residues long. V shed 0 bases and J shed 2 bases, with 9 bases lying between them. Germline-derived CDR1 and CDR2 are SGHRS and YFSETQ. The CDR3 here is CASSLAASAYNEQFF. CDR3 nucleotide sequence: TGCGCCAGCAGCTTGGCGGCTAGCGCCTACAATGAGCAGTTCTTC.

The rearrangement uses TRBV5-1 and TRBJ1-1, with TRBD1 matching 9 bases. V lost 4 bases and J lost 3; bases outside the gene matches: 7. Germline V gene lookup returns CDR1 SGHRS and CDR2 YFSETQ. There are 15 residues in the CDR3. The CDR3 DNA is TGCGCCAGCAGCAATCGACAGGGGGGCGACACTGAAGCTTTCTTT. Its translation is CASSNRQGGDTEAFF. The full variable domain, rest sourced from reference TRBV5-1 and TRBJ1-1, is KAGVTQTPRYLIKTRGQQVTLSCSPISGHRSVSWYQQTPGQGLQFLFEYFSETQRNKGNFPGRFSGRQFSNSRSEMNVSTLELGDSALYLCASSNRQGGDTEAFFGQGTRLTVV.

J is TRBJ1-1 and V is TRBV5-8; maybe TRBD1 (6 bases). Between the trimmed V and J ends, which lost 5 bases and 4 bases, there was a span of 12 bases. The CDR3 totals 13 residues. From germline, CDR1 is SGHTS and CDR2 YDEGEE. The CDR3 is CASRRDIFTEAFF. DNA of the CDR3: TGTGCCAGCAGGAGGGACATCTTCACTGAAGCTTTCTTT.

The genes are TRBV18 and TRBJ2-2, with D tentatively TRBD1 (5 bases). Germline loops: CDR1 KGHSH, CDR2 LQKENI. The CDR3 contains 15 residues. Trimming shortened V by 5 bases and J by 3 bases, and 13 bases separated the two germline ends. The CDR3 sequence is CASSWFQQDTGELFF. CDR3 DNA sequence: TGTGCCAGCTCATGGTTTCAACAGGACACCGGGGAGCTGTTTTTT.

CDR3: CASSYTLLYGYTF. CDR3 DNA: TGTGCCAGCAGTTACACCTTACTCTATGGCTACACCTTC. The chain couples TRBV6-5 to TRBJ1-2; D is ambiguous. The CDR3 consists of 13 residues. The V end lost 2 bases, the J end lost 4 bases, and 8 bases lay between the germline ends. Germline V lookup: CDR1 MNHEY, CDR2 SVGAGI.

With respect to this clone: At one boundary the junction diverges from the germline segment, which might be a read error. V and J are TRBV7-7 and TRBJ2-1, with 8 bases aligning to TRBD2. The V gene's germline CDR1 is SSHAT and CDR2 FNYEAQ (reference sequence). The CDR3 covers 14 residues. CDR3 loop: CASSPGGSYNEQFF. The CDR3 DNA follows: TGTGCTAGCAGCCCGGGGGGGTCCTACAATGAGCAGTTCTTC. The variable domain in full, with the rest retrieved from reference TRBV7-7 and TRBJ2-1, is GAGVSQSPRYKVTKRGQDVTLRCDPISSHATLYWYQQALGQGPEFLTYFNYEAQPDKSGLPSDRFSAERPEGSISTLTIQRTEQRDSAMYRCASSPGGSYNEQFFGPGTRLTVL.

The gene calls are TRBV19 and TRBJ1-2; TRBD1 matches 12 bases. This CDR3 has 15 amino acids. Trimming at V came to 6 bases and at J to 6 bases, leaving 8 bases not matched to a gene. Germline values: CDR1 LNHDA, CDR2 SQIVND (reference sequence). The CDR3 DNA is TGTGCCAGTAGCCGTCAGGGGACAGGGGGCGATGGCTACACCTTC. Translating gives CASSRQGTGGDGYTF.

A few counts support this clone. This rearrangement joins TRBV7-9 to TRBJ2-7; D is undetermined. Trimming left V 5 bases short and J 3 bases short, with 8 bases between. CDR3 length equals 12 residues. Germline-derived CDR1 and CDR2 are SEHNR and FQNEAQ (reference sequence). DNA of the CDR3: TGTGCCAGCAGCCCCCTAGGCTACGAGCAGTACTTC. As protein: CASSPLGYEQYF.

The rearrangement links TRBV30 to TRBJ1-1; 11 nucleotides match TRBD1. Germline V gives CDR1 GTSNPN, CDR2 SVGIG (reference sequence). The V segment lost 5 bases and the J segment 0 bases; nucleotides outside the gene matches: 14. This CDR3 comprises 18 residues. CDR3 DNA: TGTGCCTGGGGGGTAAGAGGGACAGGGGGTCGTTTGAACACTGAAGCTTTCTTT. As protein: CAWGVRGTGGRLNTEAFF.

The chain uses TRBV5-6 and TRBJ2-1; TRBD2 aligns across 10 bases. The germline CDR1 and CDR2 sequences are SGHDT and YYEEEE. The length of the CDR3 is 18 residues. The junction had 11 bases not matched to a gene; V was cut back by 0 bases and J by 5 bases. CDR3 sequence: CASSLAGERGGPHNEQFF. CDR3 bases: TGTGCCAGCAGCTTGGCCGGGGAGCGGGGGGGCCCACACAATGAGCAGTTCTTC. Full variable domain (outside the CDR3, taken from reference TRBV5-6 and TRBJ2-1): DAGVTQSPTHLIKTRGQQVTLRCSPKSGHDTVSWYQQALGQGPQFIFQYYEEEERQRGNFPDRFSGHQFPNYSSELNVNALLLGDSALYLCASSLAGERGGPHNEQFFGPGTRLTVL.

This clone was counted once. This chain uses TRBV14 with TRBJ2-7; D is unresolved. V was clipped by 0 bases and J by 0 bases, with 12 bases between them. This CDR3 region has 16 residues. Germline CDR1 reads SGHDN; CDR2 reads FVKESK. In DNA form, the CDR3 reads TGTGCCAGCAGCCAAGATAGGTTGAGGAGCTCCTACGAGCAGTACTTC. Its translation: CASSQDRLRSSYEQYF.

The rearrangement joins TRBV5-6 to TRBJ1-2, with D possibly matching TRBD1 (6 bases). CDR3 length: 17 amino acids. The V end lost 3 bases, the J end lost 5 bases, and 23 bases lay between the germline ends. Germline V gene sequence: CDR1 SGHDT, CDR2 YYEEEE. The CDR3 DNA sequence: TGTGCCAGCAGCTACTATTCACAGGACAGTGGAGGTTATGGCTACACCTTC. It encodes CASSYYSQDSGGYGYTF.

This clone was seen more than once but under ten times. The rearrangement links TRBV6-5 to TRBJ2-7; 10 nucleotides align to TRBD1. Germline V lookup: CDR1 MNHEY, CDR2 SVGAGI. With 7 bases clipped from V and 10 bases from J, the junction kept 10 bases outside the gene matches. The CDR3 runs 13 residues. In DNA form, the CDR3 reads TGTGCCAGCAATCCCGACAGGGGGCGATTCCAGTACTTC. Translation: CASNPDRGRFQYF.

As DNA, the CDR3 is TGTGCCAGCAGTTACGTCGGTTCAACCTACGAGCAGTACTTC. It codes for CASSYVGSTYEQYF. The rearrangement uses TRBV6-6 and TRBJ2-7; D is ambiguous. This CDR3 comprises 14 residues. With 2 bases removed from V and 2 bases from J, the gap between germline ends came to 10 bases. Germline V lookup: CDR1 MNHNY, CDR2 SVGAGI (reference sequence).

The V and J genes are TRBV2 and TRBJ2-5, with 9 nucleotides matching TRBD2. The CDR3 loop spans 15 amino acids. The J segment lost 1 base and the V segment lost 6 bases, leaving 6 bases of the junction unmatched. Per germline, CDR1 SNHLY and CDR2 FYNNEI. CDR3 DNA: TGTGCCAGCAGGAGGGGCGGGGGGGCCCAAGAGACCCAGTACTTC. Encoded protein: CASRRGGGAQETQYF.

The gene calls are TRBV30 and TRBJ1-4, with 8 bases lining up with TRBD1. Germline values: CDR1 GTSNPN, CDR2 SVGIG (reference sequence). V lost 7 bases to trimming and J lost 11 bases; unmatched junction nucleotides: 6. This CDR3 is 11 amino acids long. CDR3: CASDRVGKLFF. The CDR3 DNA reads as TGTGCCTCGGACAGGGTCGGGAAACTGTTTTTT.

The chain uses TRBV5-1 and TRBJ2-1; TRBD2 matches 7 bases. The CDR3 is 15 residues long. Trimming took 0 bases from V and 2 from J; bases not matched to a gene: 2. The germline gives CDR1 SGHRS, CDR2 YFSETQ. The DNA of the CDR3 is TGCGCCAGCAGCTTGGGCAGCGGGGCCTACAATGAGCAGTTCTTC. Protein: CASSLGSGAYNEQFF. The full variable domain, in which reference TRBV5-1 and TRBJ2-1 provide the parts outside the CDR3, is KAGVTQTPRYLIKTRGQQVTLSCSPISGHRSVSWYQQTPGQGLQFLFEYFSETQRNKGNFPGRFSGRQFSNSRSEMNVSTLELGDSALYLCASSLGSGAYNEQFFGPGTRLTVL.

This sequence joins TRBV6-5 and TRBJ1-1; D uncertain. The length of the CDR3 is 15 residues. Between the trimmed V and J ends, which lost 0 bases and 1 base, there was a span of 9 bases. Germline V lookup: CDR1 MNHEY, CDR2 SVGAGI. CDR3 region: CASSYSITGNTEAFF. CDR3 DNA sequence: TGTGCCAGCAGTTACTCCATTACGGGGAACACTGAAGCTTTCTTT.

V usage is TRBV5-1 and J usage is TRBJ1-4; a possible D gene is TRBD1 (5 bases). Looked up from germline, CDR1 is SGHRS and CDR2 is YFSETQ. The CDR3 runs 15 residues. V was shortened by 0 bases and J by 8 bases, with 14 bases between the two germline ends. The CDR3 nucleotides are TGCGCCAGCAGCTTGGTCGCAGGGTCAGACGAAAAACTGTTTTTT. Residues: CASSLVAGSDEKLFF. Combining the CDR3 with reference TRBV5-1 and TRBJ1-4 gives the whole variable domain KAGVTQTPRYLIKTRGQQVTLSCSPISGHRSVSWYQQTPGQGLQFLFEYFSETQRNKGNFPGRFSGRQFSNSRSEMNVSTLELGDSALYLCASSLVAGSDEKLFFGSGTQLSVL.